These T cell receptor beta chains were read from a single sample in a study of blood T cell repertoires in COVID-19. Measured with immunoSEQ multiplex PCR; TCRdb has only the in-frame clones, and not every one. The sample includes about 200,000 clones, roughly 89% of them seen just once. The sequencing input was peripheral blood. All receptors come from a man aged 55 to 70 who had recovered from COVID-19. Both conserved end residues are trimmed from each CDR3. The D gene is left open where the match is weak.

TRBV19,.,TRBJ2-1,ASSITGSYNEQF
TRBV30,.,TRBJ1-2,AWSRGAYGYT
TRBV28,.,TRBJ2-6,ASSLGGDSFYSGANVLT
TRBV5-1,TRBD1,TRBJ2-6,ASSEDRVGANVLT
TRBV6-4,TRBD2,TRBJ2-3,ASSDVLVAGGPLY
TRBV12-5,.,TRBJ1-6,ASGDPQGQGNYNSPLH
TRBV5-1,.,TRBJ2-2,ASSLSQGYGELF
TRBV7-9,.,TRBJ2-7,ASSLEASPRYEQY
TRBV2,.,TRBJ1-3,ASSEEQANSGNTIY
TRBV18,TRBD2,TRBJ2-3,ASSPPGLATDTQY
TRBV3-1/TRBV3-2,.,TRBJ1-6,ASSQAGGGVNSPLH
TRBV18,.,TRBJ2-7,ASSPPSGQTYEQY
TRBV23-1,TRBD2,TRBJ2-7,ASRQILAGYSYEQY
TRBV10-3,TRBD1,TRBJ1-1,AISEDRGTEAF
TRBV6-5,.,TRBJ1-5,ASGQMAQPQH
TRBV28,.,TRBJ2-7,ATKLGLWSYEQY
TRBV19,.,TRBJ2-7,ASSITTGLAEVGEQY
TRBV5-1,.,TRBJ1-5,ASSAEGGNQPQH
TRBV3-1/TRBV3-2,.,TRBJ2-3,ASSERAPDTQY
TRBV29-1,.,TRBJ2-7,SVQTVSSYEQY
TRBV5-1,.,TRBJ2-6,ASSLAPHSGANVLT
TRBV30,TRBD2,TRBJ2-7,AWTHGIAGAPVY
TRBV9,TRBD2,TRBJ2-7,ASGSGSSYEQY
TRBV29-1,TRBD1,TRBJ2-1,SMGLGTGLFGEQF
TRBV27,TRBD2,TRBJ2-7,ASSLKRGGDSYEQY
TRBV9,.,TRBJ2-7,ASSVVPAGEQY
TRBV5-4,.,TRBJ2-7,ASGPRGQTYEQY
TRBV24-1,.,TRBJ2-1,ATHRAGWSYNEQF
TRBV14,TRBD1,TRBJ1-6,ASSQESGTGLNSPLH
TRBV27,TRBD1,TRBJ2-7,ASSPKGTGAYEQY
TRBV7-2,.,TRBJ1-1,ASSPQRAGNTEAF
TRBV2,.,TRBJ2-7,ASSGVSYEQY
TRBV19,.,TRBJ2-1,ASRIRRGPYNEQF
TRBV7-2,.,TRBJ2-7,ASSLEGTSGAYEQY
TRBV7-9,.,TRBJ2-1,ASSYPRGSNNEQF
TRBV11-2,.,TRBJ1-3,ASRGGGNTIY
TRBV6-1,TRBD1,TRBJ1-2,ASSEAVVRTGANYGYT
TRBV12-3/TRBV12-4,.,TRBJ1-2,ASSLSGDYGYT
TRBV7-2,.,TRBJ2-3,ASSSGEVSTDTQY
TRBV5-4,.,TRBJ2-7,ASSLRRQEQY